The entry that follows covers one T cell receptor beta chain sequence. The antigen remains unidentified. This record belongs to a study of cytomegalovirus exposure and HLA in healthy donors. Overall study results and limits: CMV antigen specificity of a few CMV-associated chains was confirmed in vitro.

The PCR used 60 Vbeta and 13 Jbeta primers. Method: immunoSEQ multiplex PCR; TCRdb's copy keeps in-frame clones and lacks some. The table has approximately 250,000 clones, around 80% seen once. Trimming removed 2 bases at V and 3 bases at J, with 16 bases between. From germline, CDR1 is GTSNPN and CDR2 SVGIG (reference sequence). The CDR3 consists of 16 residues. What was sequenced was PBMCs. The chain is built from TRBV30 and TRBJ1-4, with D perhaps TRBD1 (6 bases). The clonotype was recovered from a boy aged 5-17 years in good health and CMV-seronegative. CDR3 residues: CAWSSGAGAPNEKLFF. The CDR3, as DNA: TGTGCCTGGAGTTCCGGTGCGGGGGCGCCTAATGAAAAACTGTTTTTT.